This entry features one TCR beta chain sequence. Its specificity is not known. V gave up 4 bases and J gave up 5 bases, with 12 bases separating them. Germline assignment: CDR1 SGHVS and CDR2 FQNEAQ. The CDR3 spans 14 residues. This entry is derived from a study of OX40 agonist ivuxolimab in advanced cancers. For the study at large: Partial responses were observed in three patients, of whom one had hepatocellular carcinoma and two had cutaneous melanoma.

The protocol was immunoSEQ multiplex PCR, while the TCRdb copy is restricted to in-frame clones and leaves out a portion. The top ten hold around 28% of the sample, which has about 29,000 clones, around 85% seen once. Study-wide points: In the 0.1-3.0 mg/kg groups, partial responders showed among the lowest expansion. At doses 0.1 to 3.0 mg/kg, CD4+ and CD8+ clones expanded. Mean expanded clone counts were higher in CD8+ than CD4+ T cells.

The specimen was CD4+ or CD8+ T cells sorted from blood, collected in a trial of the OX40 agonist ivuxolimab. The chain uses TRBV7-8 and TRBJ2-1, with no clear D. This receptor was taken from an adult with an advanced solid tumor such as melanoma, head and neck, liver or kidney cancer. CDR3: CASSYPRRNNEQFF. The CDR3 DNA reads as TGTGCCAGCAGCTATCCAAGAAGGAACAATGAGCAGTTCTTC.